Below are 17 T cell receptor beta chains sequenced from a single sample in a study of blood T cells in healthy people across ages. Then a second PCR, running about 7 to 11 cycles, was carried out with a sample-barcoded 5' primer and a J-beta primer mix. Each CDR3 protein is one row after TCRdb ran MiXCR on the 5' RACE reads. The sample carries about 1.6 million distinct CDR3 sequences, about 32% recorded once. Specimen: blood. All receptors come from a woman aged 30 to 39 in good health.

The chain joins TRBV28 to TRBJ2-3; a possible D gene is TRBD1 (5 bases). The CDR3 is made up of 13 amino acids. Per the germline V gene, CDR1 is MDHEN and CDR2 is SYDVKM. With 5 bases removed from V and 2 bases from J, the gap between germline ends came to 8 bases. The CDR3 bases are TGTGCCAGCAGTACCAGGGTCACAGATACGCAGTATTTT. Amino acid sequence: CASSTRVTDTQYF.

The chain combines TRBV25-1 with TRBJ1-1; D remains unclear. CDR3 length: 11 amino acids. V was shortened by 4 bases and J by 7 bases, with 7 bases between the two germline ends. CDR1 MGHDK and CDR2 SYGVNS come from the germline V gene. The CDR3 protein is CASSVGLEAFF. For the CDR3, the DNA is TGTGCCAGCAGTGTTGGCCTTGAAGCTTTCTTT.

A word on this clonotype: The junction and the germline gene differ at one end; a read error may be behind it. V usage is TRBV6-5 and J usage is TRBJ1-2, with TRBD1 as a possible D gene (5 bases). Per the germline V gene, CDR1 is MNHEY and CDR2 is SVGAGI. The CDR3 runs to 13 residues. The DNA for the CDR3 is TGTGCCAGCAGTTACTTAGCAGGGAATGGCGACACCTTC. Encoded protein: CASSYLAGNGDTF.

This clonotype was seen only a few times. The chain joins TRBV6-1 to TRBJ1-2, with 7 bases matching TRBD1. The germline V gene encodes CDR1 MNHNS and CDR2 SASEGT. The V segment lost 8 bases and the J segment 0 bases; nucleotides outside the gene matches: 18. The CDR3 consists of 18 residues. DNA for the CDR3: TGTGCCAGCGATCTCTGGCAGGGGGGCACGATGACTAACTATGGCTACACCTTC. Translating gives CASDLWQGGTMTNYGYTF.

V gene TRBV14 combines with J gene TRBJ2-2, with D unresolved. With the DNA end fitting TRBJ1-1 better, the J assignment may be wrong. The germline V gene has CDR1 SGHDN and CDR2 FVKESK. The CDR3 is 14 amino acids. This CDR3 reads CASSQDSDLVGAFF. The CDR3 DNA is TGTGCCAGCAGCCAAGACTCCGACCTTGTGGGAGCTTTCTTT.

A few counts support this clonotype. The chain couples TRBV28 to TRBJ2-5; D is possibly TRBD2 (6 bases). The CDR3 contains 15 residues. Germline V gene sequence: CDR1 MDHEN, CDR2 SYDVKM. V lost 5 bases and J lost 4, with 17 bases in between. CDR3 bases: TGTGCCAGCAGTGTATTTAAGGAGGGTCCAGAGACCCAGTACTTC. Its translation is CASSVFKEGPETQYF.

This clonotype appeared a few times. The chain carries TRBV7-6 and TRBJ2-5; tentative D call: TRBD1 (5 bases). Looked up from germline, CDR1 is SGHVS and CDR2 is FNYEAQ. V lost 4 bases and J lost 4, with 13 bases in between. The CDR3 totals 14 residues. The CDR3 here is CASSYHMGRETQYF. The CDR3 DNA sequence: TGTGCCAGCAGCTATCACATGGGGCGAGAGACCCAGTACTTC.

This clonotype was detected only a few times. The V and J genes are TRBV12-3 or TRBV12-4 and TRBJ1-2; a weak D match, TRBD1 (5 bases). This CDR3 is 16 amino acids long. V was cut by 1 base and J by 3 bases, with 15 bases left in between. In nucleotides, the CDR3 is TGTGCCAGCAGTTTAGAGGTCCAGGGTGCCTACTATGGCTACACCTTC. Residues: CASSLEVQGAYYGYTF.

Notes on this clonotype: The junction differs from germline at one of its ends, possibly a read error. CDR3 sequence (DNA): TGTGCCAGTAGCGCGACTAGCGGGGGGCGGGCGCAGTATTTT. It translates to CASSATSGGRAQYF. The rearrangement joins TRBV9 to TRBJ2-3; 13 bases map to TRBD2. Germline-derived CDR1 and CDR2 are SGDLS and YYNGEE. CDR3 size: 14 residues.

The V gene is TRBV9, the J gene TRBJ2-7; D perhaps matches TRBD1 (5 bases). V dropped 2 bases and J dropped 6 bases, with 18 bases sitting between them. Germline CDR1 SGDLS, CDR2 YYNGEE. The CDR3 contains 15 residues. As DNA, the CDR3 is TGTGCCAGCAGCGTTTCAGCGACAGTCCTCTCCGAGCAGTACTTC. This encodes CASSVSATVLSEQYF.

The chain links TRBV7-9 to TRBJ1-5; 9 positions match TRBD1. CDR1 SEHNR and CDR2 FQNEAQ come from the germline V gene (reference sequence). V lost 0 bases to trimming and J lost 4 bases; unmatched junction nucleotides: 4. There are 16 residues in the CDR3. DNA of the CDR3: TGTGCCAGCAGCTTAGCGGGGACAGGGAGTAATCAGCCCCAGCATTTT. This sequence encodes CASSLAGTGSNQPQHF.

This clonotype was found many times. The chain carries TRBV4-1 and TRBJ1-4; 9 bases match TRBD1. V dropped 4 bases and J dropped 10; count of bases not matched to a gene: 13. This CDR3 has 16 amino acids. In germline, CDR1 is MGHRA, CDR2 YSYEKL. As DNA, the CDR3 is TGCGCCAGCAGCCGCGTACCGGGACAGGGAGCCCGAAAACTGTTTTTT. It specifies CASSRVPGQGARKLFF.

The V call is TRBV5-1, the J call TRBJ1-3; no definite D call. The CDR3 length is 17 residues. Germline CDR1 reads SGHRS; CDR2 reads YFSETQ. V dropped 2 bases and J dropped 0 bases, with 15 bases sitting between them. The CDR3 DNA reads TGCGCCAGCAGCTTCGGAGGGTATGAAGGCTCTGGAAACACCATATATTTT. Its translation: CASSFGGYEGSGNTIYF.

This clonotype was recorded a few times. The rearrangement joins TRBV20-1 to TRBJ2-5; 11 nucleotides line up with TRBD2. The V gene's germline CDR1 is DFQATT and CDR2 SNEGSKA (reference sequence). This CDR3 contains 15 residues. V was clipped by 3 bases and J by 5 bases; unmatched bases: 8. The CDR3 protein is CSASGLAGGGETQYF. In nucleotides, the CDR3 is TGCAGTGCTAGTGGGCTAGCGGGAGGTGGCGAGACCCAGTACTTC.

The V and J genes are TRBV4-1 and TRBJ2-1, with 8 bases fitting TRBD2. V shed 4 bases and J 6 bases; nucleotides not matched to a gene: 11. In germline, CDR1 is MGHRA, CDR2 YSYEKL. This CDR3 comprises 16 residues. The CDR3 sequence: CASSPASGQTFNEQFF. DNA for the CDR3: TGCGCCAGCAGCCCAGCTAGCGGGCAGACGTTCAATGAGCAGTTCTTC.

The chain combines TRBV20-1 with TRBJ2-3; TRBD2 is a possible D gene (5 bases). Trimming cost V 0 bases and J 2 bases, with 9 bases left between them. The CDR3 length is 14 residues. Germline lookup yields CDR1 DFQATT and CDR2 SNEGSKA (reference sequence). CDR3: CSAREGVVTDTQYF. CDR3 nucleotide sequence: TGCAGTGCTAGAGAGGGAGTCGTCACAGATACGCAGTATTTT.

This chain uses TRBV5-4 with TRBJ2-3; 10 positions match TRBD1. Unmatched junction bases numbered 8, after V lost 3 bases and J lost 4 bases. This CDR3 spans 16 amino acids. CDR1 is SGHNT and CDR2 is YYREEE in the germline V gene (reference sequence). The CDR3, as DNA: TGTGCCAGCAGCTGGGCTCCGGGACAGGGGTCAGATACGCAGTATTTT. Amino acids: CASSWAPGQGSDTQYF. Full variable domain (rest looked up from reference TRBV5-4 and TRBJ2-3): ETGVTQSPTHLIKTRGQQVTLRCSSQSGHNTVSWYQQALGQGPQFIFQYYREEENGRGNFPPRFSGLQFPNYSSELNVNALELDDSALYLCASSWAPGQGSDTQYFGPGTRLTVL.